Listed below are T cell receptor beta chains from one sample, sequenced in a study of blood T cell repertoires in COVID-19. Here immunoSEQ multiplex PCR was the method, and the copy in TCRdb shows in-frame clones only, minus some. Found here are approximately 290,000 clones, roughly 87% of them singletons; the top ten hold around 2.1%. The source material was peripheral blood. These receptors all come from a man between 18 and 35 years old with active or convalescent COVID-19. Both conserved end residues are part of each CDR3.

TRBV18	CASSPPSVSSYEQYF
TRBV7-9	CASSSPTENYGYTF
TRBV12-3/TRBV12-4	CASSLGMNTEAFF
TRBV23-1	CASSQLAKLSSYEQYF
TRBV29-1	CSVEPGTGSNEQFF
TRBV19	CASSLPGLAGNEQFF
TRBV28	CASSSPQGPQANFQPQHF
TRBV24-1	CATSDLWRGPLRETQYF
TRBV3-1/TRBV3-2	CASSPISSLAGLYNEQFF
TRBV2	CASITSGGSDTQYF
TRBV5-1	CASSLVAGVDEQYF
TRBV5-8	CASSFGRQRNNQPQHF
TRBV19	CASSIARTATLSNQPQHF
TRBV28	CAGNRQGSGKGEQYF
TRBV25-1	CASSDPGTGEETQYF
TRBV4-1	CASSQALGQPGETQYF
TRBV6-4	CASSDSGGGGTDTQYF
TRBV3-1/TRBV3-2	CASSQDRGAGGLDTQYF
TRBV28	CASSLRGPGDEQYF
TRBV2	CASTRAGGLNNEQFF
TRBV4-2	CASSQEGETGAYNEQFF
TRBV14	CASSQEDFTGELFF
TRBV2	CASRRENLRSSGSATYEQYF
TRBV19	CASSISEGGPEKLFF
TRBV14	CASSQGRGLIWEQFF
TRBV9	CASSKGGQGSQYF
TRBV4-1	CASSQEEQITDTQYF
TRBV28	CASTATVGDIDYEQYF
TRBV2	CASSPTSGTQETQYF
TRBV4-1	CASSQWLALGEQYF
TRBV5-6	CASSFDRGLGNEQFF
TRBV4-3	CASSQEVGIYYGYTF
TRBV19	CASSPVRVTNTGELFF
TRBV21-1	CASSKVALVLNVYF
TRBV5-5	CASSPTLAGLGTDTQYF
TRBV5-1	CASSLARGREQETQYF
TRBV5-1	CASSSSRSDGYTF